The sequence of this TCR beta chain was determined in a study of shared clonotypes between healthy human individuals. Findings and limits, study-wide: Sharing of clonotypes among donors was expected to vary with sequencing depth.

In the case of this clone: The antigen is unknown.

Here immunoSEQ multiplex PCR was the method, and the copy in TCRdb shows in-frame clones only, minus some. The sample yields about 960,000 clones, 76% seen once. V lost 8 bases and J lost 8, with 15 bases in between. The CDR3 spans 12 residues. The germline V gene encodes CDR1 LNHDA and CDR2 SQIVND (reference sequence). Within Nashville, Tennessee resided all donors, each a Caucasian adult. This receptor was taken from a man between 18 and 29 years old in good health. This chain uses TRBV19 with TRBJ1-2; D unresolved. The sample was memory CD4+ T cells sorted from blood. As for subset: CD45RA-negative fraction. CDR3 nucleotides: TGTGCCAGTGAAGACGCGACTAGGGGCTACACCTTC. Protein product: CASEDATRGYTF. Full variable domain (remainder filled in from reference TRBV19 and TRBJ1-2): DGGITQSPKYLFRKEGQNVTLSCEQNLNHDAMYWYRQDPGQGLRLIYYSQIVNDFQKGDIAEGYSVSREKKESFPLTVTSAQKNPTAFYLCASEDATRGYTFGSGTRLTVV.